The clone carrying this T cell receptor beta chain came up many times. As yet, its antigen is unknown. CDR3 length equals 14 residues. V was clipped by 3 bases and J by 7 bases, with 15 bases between them. The cDNA was synthesized by 5'RACE incorporating 10-nucleotide random UMIs. TCRdb independently ran MiXCR on the 5' RACE reads; one entry per CDR3 protein. The table has around 130,000 distinct CDR3 sequences, roughly 3.2% seen once. These data come from a study of neurological immune-mediated disorders. Study information: The study included some 34 multiple sclerosis patients, approximately 30 relapsing-remitting and 3 secondary progressive. General study results and limits: The multiple sclerosis repertoire cluster had no association with any clinical or MRI feature. The expanded clones of different subjects shared no CDR3 amino acid sequences (suggesting private repertoires in all groups).

Sequencing used PBMCs. The chain recombines TRBV12-3 or TRBV12-4 with TRBJ1-1; D is undetermined. The TCR sequence derives from a woman aged 25 to 39 with multiple sclerosis. This chain's CDR3 is CASSLVSHYGEAFF. The CDR3 coding sequence is TGTGCCAGCAGTTTGGTTTCCCATTACGGTGAAGCTTTCTTT.